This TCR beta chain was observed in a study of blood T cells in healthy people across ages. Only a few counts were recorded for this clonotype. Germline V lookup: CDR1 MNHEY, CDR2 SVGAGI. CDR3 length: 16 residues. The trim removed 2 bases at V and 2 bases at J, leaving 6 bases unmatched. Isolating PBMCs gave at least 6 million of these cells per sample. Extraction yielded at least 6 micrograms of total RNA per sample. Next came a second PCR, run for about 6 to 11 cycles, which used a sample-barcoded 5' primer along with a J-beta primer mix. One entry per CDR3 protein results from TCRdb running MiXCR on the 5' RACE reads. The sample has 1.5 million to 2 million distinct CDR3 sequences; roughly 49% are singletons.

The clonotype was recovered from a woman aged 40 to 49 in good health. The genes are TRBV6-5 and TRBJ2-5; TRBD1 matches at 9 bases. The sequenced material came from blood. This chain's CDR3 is CASSYPTGGGQETQYF. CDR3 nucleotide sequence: TGTGCCAGCAGTTACCCGACAGGGGGAGGTCAAGAGACCCAGTACTTC.